This is a list of T cell receptor beta chains from one sample in a study of CD8+ T cells in alopecia areata. The repertoire was sequenced with immunoSEQ multiplex PCR; TCRdb's copy has only in-frame clones and lacks some. The sample yields about 160,000 clones, over 80% seen once. The sequencing here drew on CD8+ T cells sorted from blood, taken at week 0. The receptors shown here come from a human donor with alopecia areata. The CDR3 runs from the conserved cysteine through the conserved F or W. A D gene is named only where the DNA matches it firmly. Rows may omit the clone size; those that give it use once, few, many or a size class.

-	TRBJ1-1	TRBV4-1	-	CASSQEAGENTEAFF	TGCGCCAGCAGCCAAGAGGCAGGGGAGAACACTGAAGCTTTCTTT
TRBD2	TRBJ2-1	TRBV10-3	-	CAISKGSGRSPEQFF	TGTGCCATCAGCAAAGGTAGCGGGAGATCTCCTGAGCAGTTCTTC
TRBD2	TRBJ2-7	TRBV27	-	CASSRGGSLDEQYF	TGTGCCAGCAGTAGGGGCGGGAGCCTGGACGAGCAGTACTTC
-	TRBJ2-3	TRBV28	-	CASSRLGRRTDTQYF	TGTGCCAGCAGTCGGCTGGGTCGGAGGACAGATACGCAGTATTTT
-	TRBJ2-7	TRBV4-1	-	CASSQDSGSDEQYF	TGCGCCAGCAGCCAAGACTCGGGGTCCGACGAGCAGTACTTC
TRBD1	TRBJ1-1	TRBV29-1	-	CSVERDSPNTEAFF	TGCAGCGTTGAGCGGGACAGTCCGAACACTGAAGCTTTCTTT
-	TRBJ1-1	TRBV7-9	once	CASGYSSTEAFF	TGTGCCAGCGGGTACAGTAGCACTGAAGCTTTCTTT
-	TRBJ1-2	TRBV30	-	CAWSKQGYKNGYTF	TGTGCCTGGAGCAAACAGGGATATAAGAATGGCTACACCTTC
-	TRBJ2-7	TRBV27	-	CASSLEVSRASYEQYF	TGTGCCAGCAGTTTAGAAGTTTCCAGGGCATCCTACGAGCAGTACTTC
-	TRBJ1-1	TRBV10-3	-	CAISPNEGDTEAFF	TGTGCCATCTCTCCGAATGAAGGGGACACTGAAGCTTTCTTT
TRBD2	TRBJ2-1	TRBV27	-	CASSLMGTSGSTYNEQFF	TGTGCCAGCAGTCTCATGGGGACTAGCGGGAGTACCTACAATGAGCAGTTCTTC
-	TRBJ2-3	TRBV10-3	-	CAISESTPGGVDTDTQYF	TGTGCCATCAGTGAGTCGACTCCGGGCGGGGTAGACACAGATACGCAGTATTTT
TRBD1	TRBJ1-1	TRBV29-1	-	CSVQMTGGITEAFF	TGCAGCGTGCAAATGACAGGGGGAATCACTGAAGCTTTCTTT
-	TRBJ1-5	TRBV6-5	-	CASIPGSYSNQPQHF	TGTGCCAGCATCCCAGGCAGCTATAGCAATCAGCCCCAGCATTTT
-	TRBJ2-1	TRBV13	once	CASSEGLYSYNEQFF	TGTGCCAGCAGCGAGGGGCTTTACTCCTACAATGAGCAGTTCTTC
-	TRBJ2-2	TRBV29-1	-	CSVESGTGELFF	TGCAGCGTTGAAAGTGGGACCGGGGAGCTGTTTTTT
TRBD2	TRBJ2-3	TRBV9	-	CASSVARLASRIEGADTQYF	TGTGCCAGCAGCGTAGCTCGACTAGCCTCACGTATAGAAGGGGCAGATACGCAGTATTTT
-	TRBJ2-4	TRBV20-1	-	CSARLNIQYF	TGCAGTGCGCGGCTAAACATTCAGTACTTC
-	TRBJ2-1	TRBV7-9	-	CASSSKSAVEQFF	TGTGCCAGCAGCTCTAAATCGGCGGTGGAGCAGTTCTTC
-	TRBJ2-1	TRBV10-1	once	CASTDSSYNEQFF	TGCGCCAGTACGGACAGCTCCTACAATGAGCAGTTCTTC
-	TRBJ1-5	TRBV6-1	-	CARQGFRGNQPQHF	TGTGCCAGACAGGGTTTCAGAGGCAATCAGCCCCAGCATTTT
-	TRBJ2-1	TRBV7-9	-	CASSSRYNEQFF	TGTGCCAGCAGCTCCCGTTACAATGAGCAGTTCTTC
TRBD1	TRBJ1-2	TRBV7-8	-	CASSLGQGAYGYTF	TGTGCCAGCAGCTTAGGACAGGGGGCATATGGCTACACCTTC
-	TRBJ2-1	TRBV7-9	few	CASSLGVAERTMEQFF	TGTGCCAGCAGCTTAGGTGTGGCGGAAAGGACGATGGAGCAGTTCTTC
-	TRBJ2-7	TRBV13	-	CASSSSRVYAYEQYF	TGTGCCAGCAGCTCTAGCCGGGTCTATGCCTACGAGCAGTACTTC
-	TRBJ1-4	TRBV30	-	CAWSEFKEKLFF	TGTGCCTGGAGTGAGTTCAAGGAAAAACTGTTTTTT
-	TRBJ1-5	TRBV27	-	CASSSMGDGNQPQHF	TGTGCCAGCAGCTCCATGGGAGACGGCAATCAGCCCCAGCATTTT
-	TRBJ1-2	TRBV2	-	CASWGGKTGYTF	TGTGCCAGCTGGGGGGGGAAGACTGGCTACACCTTC
-	TRBJ2-7	TRBV6-1	-	CASSTDSSYEQYF	TGTGCCAGCAGTACGGACAGTTCCTACGAGCAGTACTTC
TRBD2	TRBJ2-1	TRBV7-8	-	CASSPVGGGSYNEQFF	TGTGCCAGCAGCCCCGTTGGGGGGGGTTCCTACAATGAGCAGTTCTTC
-	TRBJ2-5	TRBV29-1	few	CSVEGGMGLTQETQYF	TGCAGCGTTGAGGGTGGGATGGGACTTACACAAGAGACCCAGTACTTC
TRBD2	TRBJ2-7	TRBV5-4	-	CASSLGLAGTYEQYF	TGTGCCAGCAGCTTGGGGCTAGCGGGAACCTACGAGCAGTACTTC
TRBD2	TRBJ2-7	TRBV7-2	-	CASSLAGGGKNYEQYF	TGTGCCAGCAGCTTAGCGGGGGGAGGGAAGAACTACGAGCAGTACTTC
-	TRBJ2-3	TRBV27	-	CASSAGPNTQYF	TGTGCCAGCAGTGCGGGACCGAATACGCAGTATTTT
-	TRBJ2-1	TRBV29-1	-	CSVDTPQGGSYNEQFF	TGCAGCGTTGATACCCCACAGGGTGGCTCCTACAATGAGCAGTTCTTC
TRBD2	TRBJ2-7	TRBV13	-	CASSNSGAAGEQYF	TGTGCCAGCAGTAATAGCGGGGCCGCGGGGGAGCAGTACTTC
-	TRBJ2-4	TRBV11-2	-	CASSLDPGPERYF	TGTGCCAGCAGCTTAGATCCGGGACCGGAACGGTACTTC
TRBD1	TRBJ2-7	TRBV29-1	-	CSVEVEEQGAIYEQYF	TGCAGCGTTGAAGTGGAGGAGCAGGGGGCTATCTACGAGCAGTACTTC
-	TRBJ2-5	TRBV9	-	CASSVDQETQYF	TGTGCCAGCAGCGTGGACCAAGAGACCCAGTACTTC
-	TRBJ2-7	TRBV27	-	CASSFGREQYF	TGTGCCAGCAGTTTTGGTCGCGAGCAGTACTTC
-	TRBJ2-1	TRBV7-9	-	CASSPALWDLVGNEQFF	TGTGCCAGCAGCCCCGCCCTATGGGACCTGGTCGGGAATGAGCAGTTCTTC
-	TRBJ2-3	TRBV5-1	-	CASSLVGLSTDTQYF	TGCGCCAGCAGCTTGGTTGGTCTTAGCACAGATACGCAGTATTTT
-	TRBJ2-7	TRBV6-5	-	CASSYKQRSYEQYF	TGTGCCAGCAGTTACAAGCAGCGCTCCTACGAGCAGTACTTC